This T cell receptor (beta chain) was sequenced for a study of long-term antiretroviral therapy in people with HIV. With regard to this clone: What it recognizes is unknown. This specimen includes other DNA sequences encoding the same CDR3.

This was the immunoSEQ v3.0 assay at survey level. Sequencing was performed with immunoSEQ multiplex PCR; in TCRdb, only in-frame clones are kept and a portion is missing. The sample records approximately 30,000 clones, around four fifths being singletons. This CDR3 is 12 amino acids long. With V trimmed by 5 bases and J by 2 bases, 0 bases remained unmatched. Germline CDR1 and CDR2: MNHEY and SMNVEV (reference sequence). Without exception, participants with HIV were treated in the United States. Notes on the study in general: Whichever time point was examined, clones expanded before ART dominated the repertoire. HIV repertoires covered narrower CDR3 length ranges than controls did.

J is TRBJ2-7 and V is TRBV27; 7 bases are a match to TRBD2. This TCR was recovered from a man aged 18-30 years with HIV. Sequences were derived from unsorted PBMCs, sampled 0.8 years before starting antiretroviral therapy. This chain's CDR3 is CASSSGTYEQYF. The CDR3 DNA is TGTGCCAGCAGTAGCGGGACCTACGAGCAGTACTTC.